This T cell receptor (beta chain) was identified in a study of cytomegalovirus exposure and HLA in healthy donors. With 60 Vbeta and 13 Jbeta primers, the PCR was carried out. Clones were sequenced by immunoSEQ multiplex PCR, and TCRdb holds only the in-frame ones, with some missing. The table shows about 170,000 clones, with about four fifths occurring only once. There are 13 residues in the CDR3. Per the germline V gene, CDR1 is MNHNY and CDR2 is SVGAGI (reference sequence). V lost 0 bases to trimming and J lost 7 bases, with 6 bases between them. V gene TRBV6-6 combines with J gene TRBJ2-2; the D gene is possibly TRBD1 (5 bases). The receptor was derived from a male donor in good health and CMV-seronegative. Sequences were obtained from PBMCs. CDR3 coding DNA: TGTGCCAGCAGTTACTCAAGGGGCGGGGAGCTGTTTTTT. Protein product: CASSYSRGGELFF.